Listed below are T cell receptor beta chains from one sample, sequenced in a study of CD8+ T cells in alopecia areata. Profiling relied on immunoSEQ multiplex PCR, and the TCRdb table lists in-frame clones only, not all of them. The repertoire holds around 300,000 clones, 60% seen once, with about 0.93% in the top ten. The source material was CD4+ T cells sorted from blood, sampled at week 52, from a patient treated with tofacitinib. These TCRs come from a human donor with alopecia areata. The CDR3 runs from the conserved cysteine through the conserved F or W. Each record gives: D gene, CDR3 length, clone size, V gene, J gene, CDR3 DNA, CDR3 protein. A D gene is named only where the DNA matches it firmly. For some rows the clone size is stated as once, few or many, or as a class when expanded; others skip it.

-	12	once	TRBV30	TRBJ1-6	TGTGCCTGGAGTGTAAGGGAATCACCCCTCCACTTT	CAWSVRESPLHF
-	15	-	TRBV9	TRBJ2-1	TGTGCCAGCAGCGTAGCCCGGACTGGCTACAATGAGCAGTTCTTC	CASSVARTGYNEQFF
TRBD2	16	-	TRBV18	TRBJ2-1	TGTGCCAGCTCACCACGGCTGCGGGAGTCCTACAATGAGCAGTTCTTC	CASSPRLRESYNEQFF
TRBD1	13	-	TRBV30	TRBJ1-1	TGTGCCTGGAGCCGACAGGGGAACACTGAAGCTTTCTTT	CAWSRQGNTEAFF
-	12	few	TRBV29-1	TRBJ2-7	TGCAGCGTTGAAAGTAAGGGTGGCGAGCAGTACTTC	CSVESKGGEQYF
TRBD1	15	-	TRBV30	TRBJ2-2	TGTGCCTGGAGTGGGGACAGGGGTTCAACCGGGGAGCTGTTTTTT	CAWSGDRGSTGELFF
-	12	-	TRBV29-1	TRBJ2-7	TGCAGCGTTGGGGCTAGTAATGGCGAGCAGTACTTC	CSVGASNGEQYF
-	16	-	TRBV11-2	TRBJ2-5	TGTGCCAGCAGCGTTATGGGGGCAGGGGCTCAAGAGACCCAGTACTTC	CASSVMGAGAQETQYF
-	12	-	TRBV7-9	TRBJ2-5	TGTGCCAGCAGCTCCGGGGCGGTGACCCAGTACTTC	CASSSGAVTQYF
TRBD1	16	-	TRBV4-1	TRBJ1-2	TGCGCCAGCAGCCGTATGCCGGGACAGGGAACCTATGGCTACACCTTC	CASSRMPGQGTYGYTF
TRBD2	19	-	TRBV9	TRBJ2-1	TGTGCCAGCAGCGTAGCTCCCAGCGGGGTATACAGCTCCTACAATGAGCAGTTCTTC	CASSVAPSGVYSSYNEQFF
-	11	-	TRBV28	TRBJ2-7	TGTGCCAGCAGGGCCTTTTCGGTGCAGTACTTC	CASRAFSVQYF
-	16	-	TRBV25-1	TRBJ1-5	TGTGCCAGCAGTGAAAGCGGGTTAACAGGGAATCAGCCCCAGCATTTT	CASSESGLTGNQPQHF
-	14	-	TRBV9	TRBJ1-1	TGTGCCAGCAGCGTACGGCCCATGAACACTGAAGCTTTCTTT	CASSVRPMNTEAFF
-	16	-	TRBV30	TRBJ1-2	TGTGCCTGGCATGCAAGCTACGGTGAGGCCCACGAAGGCTACACCTTC	CAWHASYGEAHEGYTF
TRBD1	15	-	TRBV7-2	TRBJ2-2	TGTGCCAGCAGCCCCCCAGGACAGGTATCCGGGGAGCTGTTTTTT	CASSPPGQVSGELFF
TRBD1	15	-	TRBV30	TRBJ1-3	TGTGCCTGGAGGGATGACAGGGCCGGTGGAAACACCATATATTTT	CAWRDDRAGGNTIYF
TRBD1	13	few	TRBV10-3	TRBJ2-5	TGTGCCATCAGTCGGACAGGGGAAGAGACCCAGTACTTC	CAISRTGEETQYF
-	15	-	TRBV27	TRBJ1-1	TGTGCCAGCAGCAAGGCGGTTGGGGGTGACACTGAAGCTTTCTTT	CASSKAVGGDTEAFF
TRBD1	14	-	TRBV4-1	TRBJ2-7	TGCGCCAGCAGCCAAGATAACAGGGGCTACGAGCAGTACTTC	CASSQDNRGYEQYF
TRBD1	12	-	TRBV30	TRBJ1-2	TGTGCCTGGAGATCGGGACAGGATGGCTACACCTTC	CAWRSGQDGYTF
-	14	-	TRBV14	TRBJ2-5	TGTGCCAGCAGCCCGTCGGGCGGCCAAGAGACCCAGTACTTC	CASSPSGGQETQYF
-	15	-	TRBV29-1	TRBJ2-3	TGCAGCGTTGAATTGCAGGTCCCCCCCACAGATACGCAGTATTTT	CSVELQVPPTDTQYF